This TCR beta chain was retrieved from a study of blood T cell repertoires in COVID-19. Original handling: Amplification with reference gene primers provided the estimates of nucleated cell counts. TCRdb keeps only in-frame clones here, not all; method: immunoSEQ multiplex PCR. Clone size and the V and J calls come from that table; the DNA yielded D and trimming. There are about 250,000 clones in the sample; about 88% occur only once, and 1.5% to 2% lies in the top ten. The cohort comprised adults aged about 18 to 100 years residing in about two dozen US areas. This receptor was taken from a woman in her fifties or sixties who had recovered from COVID-19. Material for sequencing was PBMCs or T cells enriched from blood (not recorded which).

CDR3 sequence (DNA): TGTGCCAGCAGTGTGGGTCGGGGAGGCTACACCTTC. Translated: CASSVGRGGYTF. This rearrangement joins TRBV5-6 to TRBJ1-2; D ambiguous. Germline V lookup: CDR1 SGHDT, CDR2 YYEEEE. CDR3 length: 12 residues. V was pared by 5 bases and J by 8 bases, with 13 bases between. The complete variable domain, with remaining parts taken from reference TRBV5-6 and TRBJ1-2, reads DAGVTQSPTHLIKTRGQQVTLRCSPKSGHDTVSWYQQALGQGPQFIFQYYEEEERQRGNFPDRFSGHQFPNYSSELNVNALLLGDSALYLCASSVGRGGYTFGSGTRLTVV.